Below, one TCR beta chain is given with its context. Its antigen is currently unknown. RNA was isolated and reverse transcribed to cDNA, the sequencing template. TCRdb's copy holds only in-frame clones and misses some; the assay was immunoSEQ multiplex PCR. The sample lists 120,000 to 150,000 clones; 45% to 60% were seen once. This sample stems from a study of CD8+ T cells in alopecia areata. Turning to the study itself: Twice a day, 5 to 10 mg of oral tofacitinib was administered to treated patients.

General study findings and limits: With patients, TCR sharing proved less clear than in mice, a difference possibly related to HLA.

The receptor's source is a human donor with alopecia areata. The sequenced material came from CD4+ T cells sorted from blood.

For the CDR3, the DNA is TGTGCCAGCACCTCATCGGGGCGGGAGGGATTCTACGAGCAGTACTTC. Translating it yields CASTSSGREGFYEQYF. V is TRBV6-6 and J is TRBJ2-7; the match to TRBD2 covers 9 bases. The V segment lost 7 bases and the J segment 3 bases; nucleotides outside the gene matches: 13. Germline V CDR1 and CDR2: MNHNY, SVGAGI (reference sequence). The CDR3 spans 16 residues.